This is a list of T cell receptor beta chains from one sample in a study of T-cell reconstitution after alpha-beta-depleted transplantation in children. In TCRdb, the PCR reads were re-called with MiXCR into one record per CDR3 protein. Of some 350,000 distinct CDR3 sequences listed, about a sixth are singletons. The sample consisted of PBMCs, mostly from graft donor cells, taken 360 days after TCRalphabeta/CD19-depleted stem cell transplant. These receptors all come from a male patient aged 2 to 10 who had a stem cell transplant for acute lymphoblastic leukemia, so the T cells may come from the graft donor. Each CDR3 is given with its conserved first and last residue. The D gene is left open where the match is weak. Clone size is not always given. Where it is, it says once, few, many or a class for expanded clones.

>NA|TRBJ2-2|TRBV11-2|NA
CASSLGFYGDTGELFF
TGTGCCAGCAGCCTCGGGTTTTACGGGGACACCGGGGAGCTGTTTTTT
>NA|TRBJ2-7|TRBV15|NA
CATSRDSSGSYEQYF
TGTGCCACCAGCAGAGATTCCTCAGGGAGCTACGAGCAGTACTTC
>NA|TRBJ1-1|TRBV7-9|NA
CASSLAASYTEAFF
TGTGCCAGCAGCTTAGCGGCCTCCTACACTGAAGCTTTCTTT
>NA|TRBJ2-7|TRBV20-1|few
CSARLVGDLVYEQYF
TGCAGTGCTAGACTAGTAGGGGACCTCGTCTACGAGCAGTACTTC
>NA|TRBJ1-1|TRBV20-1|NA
CSARGRRGFTEAFF
TGCAGTGCTAGAGGTCGTCGGGGGTTCACTGAAGCTTTCTTT
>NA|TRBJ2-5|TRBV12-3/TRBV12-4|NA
CASSFKRVLEAQYF
TGTGCCAGCAGTTTTAAGCGGGTGCTAGAGGCCCAGTACTTC
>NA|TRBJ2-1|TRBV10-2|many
CASTTGWQNEQFF
TGCGCCAGCACAACGGGGTGGCAGAATGAGCAGTTCTTC
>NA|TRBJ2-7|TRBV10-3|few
CAISEGEGRAPYEQYF
TGTGCCATCAGTGAAGGAGAGGGCAGGGCGCCCTACGAGCAGTACTTC
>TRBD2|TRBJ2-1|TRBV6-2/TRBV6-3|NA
CASSYRAGVYNEQFF
TGTGCCAGCAGTTACCGTGCGGGAGTCTACAATGAGCAGTTCTTC
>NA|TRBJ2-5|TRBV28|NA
CASSLAGFSNQETQYF
TGTGCCAGCAGTCTTGCAGGGTTTAGCAACCAAGAGACCCAGTACTTC
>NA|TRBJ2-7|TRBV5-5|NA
CASSLVVRRDSYEQYF
TGTGCCAGCAGCTTGGTGGTTAGAAGAGACTCCTACGAGCAGTACTTC
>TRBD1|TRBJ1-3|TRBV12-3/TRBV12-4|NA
CGSTTDRASGNTIYF
TGTGGCAGCACCACGGACAGGGCCTCTGGAAACACCATATATTTT
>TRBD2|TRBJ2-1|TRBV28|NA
CASRPGLAGVTEQFF
TGTGCCAGCAGACCGGGACTAGCGGGAGTTACCGAGCAGTTCTTC
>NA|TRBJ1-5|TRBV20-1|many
CSARTTNSNQPQHF
TGCAGTGCTAGAACCACCAATAGCAATCAGCCCCAGCATTTT
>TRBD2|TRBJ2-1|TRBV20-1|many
CSARDTSGSWLEFF
TGCAGTGCTAGAGATACTAGCGGGAGTTGGTTGGAATTCTTC
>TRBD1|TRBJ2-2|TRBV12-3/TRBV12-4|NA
CASSRGQGAGGELFF
TGTGCCAGCAGTCGGGGACAGGGGGCAGGCGGGGAGCTGTTTTTT
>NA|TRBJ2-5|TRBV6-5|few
CASSYGLGTLETQYF
TGTGCCAGCAGTTATGGCCTGGGGACACTAGAGACCCAGTACTTC
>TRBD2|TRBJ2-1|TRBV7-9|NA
CASSSGTSGRANEQFF
TGTGCCAGCAGCTCTGGGACTAGCGGGAGGGCAAATGAGCAGTTCTTC
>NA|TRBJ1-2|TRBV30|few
CAWSVDVGYGYTF
TGTGCCTGGAGTGTAGACGTGGGCTATGGCTACACCTTC
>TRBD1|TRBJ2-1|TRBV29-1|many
CSVDYRGYNEQFF
TGCAGCGTTGATTACAGGGGGTACAATGAGCAGTTCTTC
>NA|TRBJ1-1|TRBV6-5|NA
CASSYGTRMNTEAFF
TGTGCCAGCAGTTACGGGACACGGATGAACACTGAAGCTTTCTTT
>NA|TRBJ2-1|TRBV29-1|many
CSVAGPYNEQFF
TGCAGCGTTGCGGGACCCTACAATGAGCAGTTCTTC
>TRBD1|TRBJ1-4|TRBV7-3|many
CASSCPGQGPEKLFF
TGTGCCAGCAGCTGTCCGGGACAGGGGCCTGAAAAACTGTTTTTT
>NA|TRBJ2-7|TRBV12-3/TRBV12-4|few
CASSLAEGMAYEQYF
TGTGCCAGCAGTTTAGCGGAGGGTATGGCCTACGAGCAGTACTTC
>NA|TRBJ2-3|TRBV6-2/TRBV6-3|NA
CASRLADGYTQYF
TGTGCCAGCAGACTAGCAGACGGGTATACGCAGTATTTT
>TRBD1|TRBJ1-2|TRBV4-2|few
CASSYTGASNYGYTF
TGTGCCAGCAGTTACACAGGGGCATCCAACTATGGCTACACCTTC
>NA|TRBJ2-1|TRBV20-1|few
CSATVSYNEQFF
TGCAGTGCTACGGTATCCTACAATGAGCAGTTCTTC
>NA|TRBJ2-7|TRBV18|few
CASSSYRTNYEQYF
TGTGCCAGCTCATCGTACCGAACTAACTACGAGCAGTACTTC
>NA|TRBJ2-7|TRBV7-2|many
CASSPSVPEQYF
TGTGCCAGCAGCCCCTCCGTCCCCGAGCAGTACTTC